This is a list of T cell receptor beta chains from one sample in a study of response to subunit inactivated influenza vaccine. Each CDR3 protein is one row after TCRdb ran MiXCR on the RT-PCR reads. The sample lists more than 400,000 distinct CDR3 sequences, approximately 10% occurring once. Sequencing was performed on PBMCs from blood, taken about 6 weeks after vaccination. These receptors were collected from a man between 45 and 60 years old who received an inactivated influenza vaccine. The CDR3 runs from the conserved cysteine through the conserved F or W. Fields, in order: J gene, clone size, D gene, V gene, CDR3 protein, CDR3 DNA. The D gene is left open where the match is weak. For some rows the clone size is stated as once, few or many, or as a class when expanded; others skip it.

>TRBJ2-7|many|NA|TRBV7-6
CASSSRIGWYEQYF
TGTGCCAGCAGCTCCCGGATAGGATGGTACGAGCAGTACTTC
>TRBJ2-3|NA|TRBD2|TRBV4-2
CASSQEVSGRDTHYF
TGTGCCAGCAGCCAAGAAGTTAGCGGGAGGGATACGCACTATTTT
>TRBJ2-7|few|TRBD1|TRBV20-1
CSATWTGAHEQYF
TGCAGTGCCACCTGGACAGGGGCGCACGAGCAGTACTTC
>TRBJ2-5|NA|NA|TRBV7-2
CASSLANIQETQYF
TGTGCCAGCAGCTTAGCGAATATACAAGAGACCCAGTACTTC
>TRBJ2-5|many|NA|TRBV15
CATSRKDSEETQYF
TGTGCCACCAGCAGAAAGGACAGTGAGGAGACCCAGTACTTC
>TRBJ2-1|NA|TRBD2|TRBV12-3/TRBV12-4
CASSPLGGGLRNEQFF
TGTGCCAGCAGTCCCCTCGGGGGGGGGCTTCGCAATGAGCAGTTCTTC
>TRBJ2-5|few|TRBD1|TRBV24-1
CATSAGTGGRKTQYF
TGTGCCACCAGTGCTGGGACAGGGGGCAGAAAGACCCAGTACTTC
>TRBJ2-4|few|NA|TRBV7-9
CASSWDALAKNIQYF
TGTGCCAGCAGCTGGGACGCGCTAGCCAAAAACATTCAGTACTTC
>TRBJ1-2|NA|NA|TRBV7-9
CASSLATGAAGYTF
TGTGCCAGCAGCTTAGCAACGGGGGCGGCTGGCTACACCTTC
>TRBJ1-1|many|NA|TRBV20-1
CSARQGRTEAFF
TGCAGTGCTAGACAGGGGAGGACTGAAGCTTTCTTT
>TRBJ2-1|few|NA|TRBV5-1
CASSLAYSGPYNEQFF
TGCGCCAGCAGCTTGGCCTATAGCGGACCTTACAATGAGCAGTTCTTC
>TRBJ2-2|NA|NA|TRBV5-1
CASSYEQTNTGELFF
TGCGCCAGCAGCTACGAACAGACGAACACCGGGGAGCTGTTTTTT
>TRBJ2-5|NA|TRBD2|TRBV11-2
CASSLVRSGGATKETQYF
TGTGCCAGCAGCTTAGTCCGCAGCGGGGGGGCGACGAAAGAGACCCAGTACTTC
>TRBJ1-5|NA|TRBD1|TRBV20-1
CSATRDRDNQPQHF
TGCAGTGCTACGCGGGACAGGGACAATCAGCCCCAGCATTTT
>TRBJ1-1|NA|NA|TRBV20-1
CSASTGVNIEAFF
TGCAGTGCTAGCACCGGGGTAAACATTGAAGCTTTCTTT
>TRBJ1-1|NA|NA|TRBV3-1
CASSQGGSFMRDTEAFF
TGTGCCAGCAGCCAAGGAGGGAGTTTTATGAGGGACACTGAAGCTTTCTTT
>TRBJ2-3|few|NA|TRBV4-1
CASSQGSSPDTQYF
TGCGCCAGCAGCCAAGGTAGCAGCCCAGATACGCAGTATTTT
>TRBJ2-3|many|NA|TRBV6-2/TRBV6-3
CASSYLVAVSPTQYF
TGTGCCAGCAGTTACTTGGTAGCCGTCTCCCCGACGCAGTATTTT
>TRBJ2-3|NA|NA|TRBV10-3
CAISGKASAEAQYF
TGTGCCATCAGTGGGAAGGCTAGTGCTGAGGCGCAGTATTTT
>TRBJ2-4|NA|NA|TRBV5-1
CASTSGDLAKNIQYF
TGCGCCAGCACCTCGGGGGATTTGGCCAAAAACATTCAGTACTTC